Shown below are 16 T cell receptor beta chains from a single sample sequenced in a study of T cells in Graves' hyperthyroidism and ophthalmopathy. Amplified TCR beta CDR3 regions derived from RNA transcripts. The HTBI primer set drove a first-round RT-PCR of the TCR CDR3. One entry per CDR3 protein, called by TCRdb with MiXCR from the multiplex PCR reads. The table lists roughly 350,000 distinct CDR3 sequences, more than 14% of them singletons. What was sequenced was blood. All receptors derive from a woman younger than 45 with Graves' ophthalmopathy.

This clonotype occurred a few times. CDR3: CASSIGPGGNTEAFF. The CDR3 DNA is TGTGCCAGTAGTATCGGCCCAGGCGGGAACACTGAAGCTTTCTTT. This rearrangement joins TRBV19 to TRBJ1-1; no clear D gene. Germline loops: CDR1 LNHDA, CDR2 SQIVND (reference sequence). V was trimmed by 3 bases and J by 1 base, leaving 12 bases between them. The CDR3 totals 15 residues.

The gene calls are TRBV29-1 and TRBJ2-4, with TRBD2 matching 10 bases. V was pared by 6 bases and J by 0 bases, with 11 bases of the junction left unmatched. CDR1 is SQVTM, CDR2 ANQGSEA, per germline. The CDR3 runs 17 residues. CDR3 in DNA: TGCAGCGTAGGAGAACGTACTAGCGGGGTAGCCAAAAACATTCAGTACTTC. This translates into CSVGERTSGVAKNIQYF. The full variable domain, rest sourced from reference TRBV29-1 and TRBJ2-4, is SAVISQKPSRDICQRGTSLTIQCQVDSQVTMMFWYRQQPGQSLTLIATANQGSEATYESGFVIDKFPISRPNLTFSTLTVSNMSPEDSSIYLCSVGERTSGVAKNIQYFGAGTRLSVL.

This clonotype was found many times. The chain links TRBV6-1 to TRBJ1-5, with 9 bases matching TRBD1. From germline, CDR1 is MNHNS and CDR2 SASEGT. This CDR3 is built from 14 residues. After removal of 4 bases from V and 11 bases from J, the junction contained 9 bases not matched to a gene. CDR3 sequence reads: CASSALRTGDAQHF. CDR3 DNA: TGTGCCAGCAGTGCTCTAAGGACAGGGGATGCCCAGCATTTT.

This clonotype was counted many times. The J gene is TRBJ2-7, the V gene TRBV7-9; 7 bases are a match to TRBD1. Trimming cost V 4 bases and J 4 bases; bases outside gene matches: 16. This CDR3 is 17 amino acids long. Germline assignment: CDR1 SEHNR and CDR2 FQNEAQ (reference sequence). CDR3 DNA sequence: TGTGCCAGCAGCTCAACCGTCGAGACAGGGTTCTGGTACGAGCAGTACTTC. Protein product: CASSSTVETGFWYEQYF. The complete variable domain, with remaining parts taken from reference TRBV7-9 and TRBJ2-7, reads DTGVSQNPRHKITKRGQNVTFRCDPISEHNRLYWYRQTLGQGPEFLTYFQNEAQLEKSRLLSDRFSAERPKGSFSTLEIQRTEQGDSAMYLCASSSTVETGFWYEQYFGPGTRLTVT.

This chain links TRBV9 with TRBJ2-4; a weak D match, TRBD1 (6 bases). Germline V gene lookup returns CDR1 SGDLS and CDR2 YYNGEE. Trimming shortened V by 4 bases and J by 4 bases, and 12 bases separated the two germline ends. There are 14 residues in the CDR3. DNA for the CDR3: TGTGCCAGCAGCCAAGGGGACATTAAAAACATTCAGTACTTC. This sequence encodes CASSQGDIKNIQYF.

This clonotype has at least ten counts. The chain is built from TRBV20-1 and TRBJ1-5; D not certain. Germline-derived CDR1 and CDR2 are DFQATT and SNEGSKA (reference sequence). The CDR3 consists of 12 residues. Trimming shortened V by 7 bases and J by 1 base, and 8 bases separated the two germline ends. The CDR3 here is CSVDGSNQPQHF. Written as DNA, the CDR3 is TGCAGTGTAGATGGGAGCAATCAGCCCCAGCATTTT.

This clonotype showed up just a few times. It may be a read error: a sequence one base away is much more abundant. This chain links TRBV11-2 with TRBJ2-2, with no clear D. V lost 5 bases and J 7 bases, leaving 11 bases between the germline ends. The CDR3 length is 13 residues. Per the germline V gene, CDR1 is SGHAT and CDR2 is FQNNGV. CDR3 sequence: CASSLYGVGELFF. CDR3 DNA: TGTGCCAGCAGCCTGTACGGTGTCGGGGAGCTGTTTTTT.

The chain recombines TRBV19 with TRBJ2-5, with D tentatively TRBD1 or TRBD2 (6 bases each). Trimming removed 9 bases from V and 4 bases from J, with 18 bases in between. CDR1 is LNHDA, CDR2 SQIVND, per germline (reference sequence). The CDR3 extends over 14 amino acids. The CDR3 protein is CASRGGTGGETQYF. CDR3 DNA sequence: TGTGCCAGCCGAGGGGGTACCGGGGGAGAGACCCAGTACTTC.

The chain has TRBV7-2 and TRBJ1-5; unclear D gene. Trimming took off 2 bases at V and 7 bases at J, with 12 bases between the two ends. Germline lookup yields CDR1 SGHTA and CDR2 FQGNSA. This CDR3 has 14 amino acids. This CDR3 reads CASSLTSGIQPQHF. CDR3 nucleotide sequence: TGTGCCAGCAGCTTAACTTCGGGGATCCAGCCCCAGCATTTT.

Concerning this clonotype itself: This may be a read error, as it is one base from a much larger clone. The chain combines TRBV29-1 with TRBJ2-7; TRBD2 might be the D (5 bases). The ends were cut back, 8 bases at V and 2 bases at J, with 19 bases in the middle. Germline V gives CDR1 SQVTM, CDR2 ANQGSEA. The CDR3 is 14 amino acids. As DNA, the CDR3 is TGCAGCTCCCAACCTATGGACGGGACCTACGAGCAGTACTTC. It is translated as CSSQPMDGTYEQYF.

CDR3 nucleotides: TGCAGTGCCCACAGGTTGGGGGGGACCCAGTACTTC. It is translated as CSAHRLGGTQYF. J is TRBJ2-5 and V is TRBV20-1; tentative D call: TRBD2 (6 bases). Germline loops: CDR1 DFQATT, CDR2 SNEGSKA (reference sequence). V was pared by 6 bases and J by 7 bases, with 15 bases between. This CDR3 spans 12 amino acids.

This clonotype has a count of ten or more. The chain links TRBV13 to TRBJ1-3; D not certain. V gave up 5 bases and J gave up 1 base, with 12 bases separating them. The germline CDR1 and CDR2 sequences are PRHDT and FYEKMQ (reference sequence). The CDR3 length is 15 residues. This chain's CDR3 is CASSVRTGSGNTIYF. Written as DNA, the CDR3 is TGTGCCAGCAGCGTCCGGACCGGGTCTGGAAACACCATATATTTT.

This clonotype appeared many times. The chain links TRBV28 to TRBJ1-1; perhaps TRBD1 as D (5 bases). Trimming pared 4 bases from V and 2 bases from J, leaving 17 bases between. CDR3 length: 16 residues. Per the germline V gene, CDR1 is MDHEN and CDR2 is SYDVKM. CDR3 nucleotide sequence: TGTGCCAGCAGTTCGCGACCCGGGACCCTTAACACTGAAGCTTTCTTT. Amino acids: CASSSRPGTLNTEAFF.

This clonotype was picked up many times. The chain uses TRBV11-2 and TRBJ1-5; D call uncertain. The germline V and J ends were trimmed by 6 bases and 4 bases, with 16 bases remaining between them. The CDR3 totals 15 residues. Germline assignment: CDR1 SGHAT and CDR2 FQNNGV. CDR3 bases: TGTGCCAGCAGTCCAGGCGCGGACTTAAATCAGCCCCAGCATTTT. Translation gives CASSPGADLNQPQHF.

This clonotype was recorded many times. The chain uses TRBV7-9 and TRBJ1-2, with 8 bases matching TRBD1. The CDR3 loop spans 14 amino acids. Germline CDR1 reads SEHNR; CDR2 reads FQNEAQ (reference sequence). V shed 5 bases, J shed 7 bases, and the junction held 9 bases outside the gene matches. CDR3 residues: CASSMSTGAVGYTF. In nucleotides, the CDR3 is TGTGCCAGCAGCATGTCGACAGGGGCGGTTGGCTACACCTTC.

In its sample, this clonotype was seen many times. The chain uses TRBV11-3 and TRBJ1-2; 7 bases align to TRBD1. After removal of 1 base from V and 3 bases from J, the junction contained 2 bases not matched to a gene. Germline CDR1 SGHNT, CDR2 YENEEA. This CDR3 has 14 residues. In DNA form, the CDR3 reads TGTGCCAGCAGCTTAGTAGGGACAGACTATGGCTACACCTTC. Residues: CASSLVGTDYGYTF.